Listed below are T cell receptor beta chains from one sample, sequenced in a study of T-cell memory formation after mild COVID-19. TCRdb called the 5' RACE reads again in MiXCR, with one record for every CDR3 protein. The table lists 450,000 to 650,000 distinct CDR3 sequences, about 22% of them singletons. The sample consisted of PBMCs or a T cell subset sorted from them (not recorded which). The receptors derive from an adult woman who had mild COVID-19 (a few samples of this study predate the infection). Cell type and time point are not known. The CDR3 runs from the conserved cysteine through the conserved F or W. A D gene is named only where the DNA matches it firmly. Clone size, where shown, is once, few, many, or a class for clones that have expanded.

j_call clone_size v_call d_call cdr3_aa cdr3_nt
TRBJ1-3 few TRBV12-3/TRBV12-4 . CASSFPSGNTIYF TGTGCCAGCAGTTTCCCCTCTGGAAACACCATATATTTT
TRBJ1-2 . TRBV29-1 TRBD1 CSVEDRGGYGYTF TGCAGCGTTGAGGACAGGGGTGGATATGGCTACACCTTC
TRBJ1-1 few TRBV18 . CASSPSLGNTEAFF TGTGCCAGCTCACCCTCCCTCGGGAACACTGAAGCTTTCTTT
TRBJ1-2 few TRBV6-6 . CATLGVPYGYTF TGTGCCACCCTGGGAGTCCCCTATGGCTACACCTTC
TRBJ1-2 . TRBV12-3/TRBV12-4 TRBD1 CASSISPRTDRGQGYTF TGTGCCAGCAGCATCTCGCCCCGAACCGACAGGGGGCAAGGCTACACCTTC
TRBJ2-7 . TRBV2 . CASSDPETSSSYEQYF TGTGCCAGCAGTGACCCAGAGACAAGTAGCTCCTACGAGCAGTACTTC
TRBJ1-1 many TRBV20-1 . CSADDSMNTEAFF TGCAGTGCAGACGACAGTATGAACACTGAAGCTTTCTTT
TRBJ2-3 few TRBV20-1 . CSASGDTQYF TGCAGTGCTAGTGGTGATACGCAGTATTTT
TRBJ2-5 . TRBV7-9 TRBD2 CASSSGLAGGSYETQYF TGTGCCAGCAGCTCGGGACTAGCGGGAGGTTCGTACGAGACCCAGTACTTC
TRBJ1-3 . TRBV12-3/TRBV12-4 . CASSLLGRYSGNTIYF TGTGCCAGCAGTTTATTGGGCAGATACTCTGGAAACACCATATATTTT
TRBJ2-1 few TRBV4-1 . CASSQFPGLLNEQFF TGCGCCAGCAGCCAATTCCCGGGACTTCTCAATGAGCAGTTCTTC
TRBJ1-2 few TRBV5-6 TRBD1 CASSETGTATNYGYTF TGTGCCAGCAGCGAGACAGGGACAGCCACTAACTATGGCTACACCTTC
TRBJ1-1 . TRBV19 . CASSIFQDTEAFF TGTGCCAGTAGTATTTTTCAGGACACTGAAGCTTTCTTT
TRBJ1-1 . TRBV21-1 . CASSKLGPDRGTEAFF TGTGCCAGCAGCAAATTGGGTCCGGACAGGGGCACTGAAGCTTTCTTT
TRBJ2-7 many TRBV7-2 . CASSLDLRGYGGQYF TGTGCCAGCAGCTTAGATCTTAGGGGCTACGGGGGGCAGTACTTC
TRBJ1-2 . TRBV7-9 . CASSPSRDVPYGYTF TGTGCCAGCAGCCCATCGCGGGACGTACCCTATGGCTACACCTTC
TRBJ2-1 few TRBV6-2/TRBV6-3 TRBD2 CASSYSRASGRNEQFF TGTGCCAGCAGTTACTCGCGGGCTAGCGGGAGGAATGAGCAGTTCTTC
TRBJ2-1 . TRBV20-1 . CSAREGKRSSYNEQFF TGCAGTGCTAGAGAAGGGAAGCGTAGCTCCTACAATGAGCAGTTCTTC
TRBJ2-1 few TRBV6-2/TRBV6-3 . CASTNQGKGNEQFF TGTGCCAGCACAAATCAGGGGAAGGGCAATGAGCAGTTCTTC
TRBJ1-2 . TRBV7-2 . CASSPPWGSTNYGYTF TGTGCCAGCAGCCCCCCTTGGGGCTCGACTAACTATGGCTACACCTTC
TRBJ2-3 few TRBV6-5 . CATWDFTPHTDTQYF TGTGCCACCTGGGACTTCACACCGCACACAGATACGCAGTATTTT
TRBJ2-1 . TRBV7-8 TRBD2 CASSLAVTGLAGGNEQFF TGTGCCAGCAGCTTAGCAGTAACGGGACTAGCGGGAGGCAATGAGCAGTTCTTC
TRBJ2-3 . TRBV12-3/TRBV12-4 TRBD1 CASSRGTGRTDTQYF TGTGCCAGCAGTAGGGGGACAGGACGCACAGATACGCAGTATTTT
TRBJ1-5 few TRBV15 . CATAGVNQVNQPQHF TGTGCCACCGCCGGAGTAAATCAGGTCAATCAGCCCCAGCATTTT
TRBJ2-3 . TRBV11-3 . CASSPRGQRREGDTQYF TGTGCCAGCAGCCCGAGGGGCCAGCGGCGAGAAGGAGATACGCAGTATTTT
TRBJ2-3 . TRBV7-9 TRBD1 CASSLSGQGTDTQYF TGTGCCAGCTCTCTGTCCGGACAGGGGACAGATACGCAGTATTTT
TRBJ2-5 few TRBV20-1 . CSARVPRGGEETQYF TGCAGTGCTAGAGTGCCGAGGGGCGGAGAAGAGACCCAGTACTTC
TRBJ2-5 . TRBV29-1 . CSVRVFGETQYF TGCAGCGTTAGGGTCTTCGGGGAGACCCAGTACTTC